The rows below give T cell receptor beta chains drawn from one sample of a study of cytomegalovirus exposure and HLA in healthy donors. Clones were sequenced by immunoSEQ multiplex PCR, and TCRdb holds only the in-frame ones, with some missing. The repertoire holds 330,000 or so clones, with approximately 90% as singletons. Material: PBMCs. The receptors come from a woman aged 18-35 years in good health and CMV-seronegative. Each CDR3 is given with its conserved first and last residue. A D gene is named only where the DNA matches it firmly. Clone sizes are given selectively: once, few, many, or a class where the clone is expanded.

TRBJ1-2 | TRBD1 | 14 | TRBV11-2 | NA | TGTGCCAGCAGCTTTGGGACAGCTAACTATGGCTACACCTTC | CASSFGTANYGYTF
TRBJ2-7 | NA | 14 | TRBV19 | NA | TGTGCCAGTAGTTCGGTGGGCGAGTCCTACGAGCAGTACTTC | CASSSVGESYEQYF
TRBJ1-5 | NA | 16 | TRBV16 | once | TGTGCCAGCAGCCAATCTTTGCGGGCGAGCAATCAGCCCCAGCATTTT | CASSQSLRASNQPQHF
TRBJ1-5 | TRBD1 | 16 | TRBV27 | once | TGTGCCAGCAGTCAAGTGGGTGACAGGGACAATCAGCCCCAGCATTTT | CASSQVGDRDNQPQHF
TRBJ2-3 | NA | 15 | TRBV28 | NA | TGTGCCAGCAGTTTAGAAGACTCTAGCACAGATACGCAGTATTTT | CASSLEDSSTDTQYF
TRBJ2-3 | TRBD2 | 17 | TRBV9 | NA | TGTGCCAGCAGCGTAGAAGGGACTAGCGGGGCCGCAGATACGCAGTATTTT | CASSVEGTSGAADTQYF
TRBJ1-1 | NA | 19 | TRBV7-8 | NA | TGTGCCAGCACCTCTTGGATGGCGGGGGACTGGTTCCGGAACACTGAAGCTTTCTTT | CASTSWMAGDWFRNTEAFF
TRBJ2-3 | TRBD2 | 15 | TRBV5-1 | NA | TGCGCCAGCAGCTGGAGACTAGCGGGAGAAGATACGCAGTATTTT | CASSWRLAGEDTQYF
TRBJ1-5 | NA | 15 | TRBV5-1 | NA | TGCGCCAGCAGCTTGACCGGACAACTGAATCAGCCCCAGCATTTT | CASSLTGQLNQPQHF
TRBJ2-1 | TRBD2 | 14 | TRBV7-9 | NA | TGTGCCAGCAGCCCCGTAGCGGGAGTGAGTGAGCAGTTCTTC | CASSPVAGVSEQFF